This T cell receptor beta chain was sequenced in a study of blood T cell repertoires in COVID-19 (dated by TCRdb to 2018 to 2021). Concerning the study at large: Samples covering the acute and convalescent phases of COVID-19 were provided by collaborators in the United States, Italy and Spain. Where available, HLA class I and class II types were obtained from metadata supplied by the sample provider rather than from assay-based typing. Samples were obtained from the ongoing ImmuneRACE study (first 160 participants) and from approximately 1,200 subjects provided by 6 global collaborators. A freely available public database, intended as a resource for researchers studying the immune response to SARS-CoV-2, is where the repertoires were released. A de-identified subject ID, COVID-19 status, age in years and sex were almost always included in the sample metadata. The prospective study material was composed of cDNA or gDNA derived from T cells, B-cell-depleted T cells, or PBMCs. Deeply sampled blood TCRbeta repertoires from subjects exposed to, actively infected with, or recovered from COVID-19 were included in the dataset.

Enrolling through a virtual design, the prospective study's participants ranged in age from roughly 18 to 95 years and lived across approximately 25 United States geographic areas. To assign participants to cohorts, the prospective study relied on clinical history that participants themselves reported in a screening survey and a study questionnaire. For ImmuneRACE Cohort 3, a participant was defined as recovered based on two consecutive negative NP/OP PCR tests, clearance by a healthcare professional, or resolution of symptoms. In the prospective study, whole blood, serum and a nasopharyngeal or oropharyngeal swab were collected from each participant by mobile phlebotomists. Over an approximately 2-month period, participants in the prospective study had the option of providing additional blood draws and questionnaires. Before DNA extraction, blood samples from the prospective study were shipped at room temperature or frozen.

TCRbeta CDR3 regions were amplified from genomic DNA by means of the immunoSEQ Assay, a bias-controlled multiplex PCR. The authors' analysis ran thus. Nucleated cell counts per sample were estimated from amplification of reference gene primers within the assay. To quantify the absolute abundance of each unique TCRbeta CDR3 rearrangement, sequence reads were collapsed and filtered. For each sample, productive Simpson clonality was calculated as the square root of Simpson's diversity index across productive rearrangements. TCRdb obtained this table from immuneACCESS and retained in-frame rearrangements with V and J assigned. These tables miss some clones; where compared with another copy, unresolved V genes account for less than half of the shortfall, and the remainder is unexplained. Clone size and V and J calls were adopted from that table, with D and trimming inferred from the DNA. This sample is represented by some 260,000 clones; 85% to 90% of them were singletons. The leading ten clones occupy around 1.7% of the sample.

As to this clone: The target of this receptor is not known. One base away there is no much larger clone; base qualities are not given.

V is cut by 5 bases and J by 3 bases, and the space between the germline ends is 18 bases. Spanning cysteine to phenylalanine, the CDR3 consists of 15 amino acids. Only CDR3 DNA remains: 45 bases, in frame from the first base. CDR1 SGHRS and CDR2 YFSETQ are derived from the germline V gene. Broader findings and caveats from the paper: The quantity of clinical and demographic metadata differed by source and by participant and was supplied without curation.

The clonotype comes from a man aged 40-49 years who had recovered from COVID-19. Input material: PBMCs or T cells enriched from blood (not recorded which). The V gene is TRBV5-1 and the J gene is TRBJ2-7; TRBD1 is possibly the D segment (6 matching bases). CDR3 reads: CASSLLGSGDYEQYF. The bases are TGCGCCAGCAGTTTATTGGGGTCAGGGGACTACGAGCAGTACTTC.